This T cell receptor beta chain was found in a study of blood T cell repertoires in COVID-19. Whole-study context: Acute and convalescent COVID-19 specimens originated in the United States, Italy and Spain. T cells, B-cell-depleted T cells, or PBMCs supplied cDNA or gDNA.

Original processing methods: Reference gene primers were amplified, and this amplification served to estimate nucleated cell counts. Libraries were prepared by immunoSEQ multiplex PCR; TCRdb keeps only in-frame clonotypes and omits some of them. V, J and clone size are taken as reported in that table, and D and trimming were inferred from the DNA itself. The sample has 240,000 or so clones, roughly 82% seen once; the top ten hold over 9%. In its sample, this clone was seen once. Sequencing used peripheral blood. The clonotype originates from a man aged 80 or over with acute or convalescent COVID-19.

CDR3 residues: CASQGPGANTGELFF. The CDR3 region has the DNA TGTGCCAGCCAAGGCCCGGGGGCGAACACCGGGGAGCTGTTTTTT. This chain uses TRBV19 with TRBJ2-2; tentatively, D is TRBD2 (6 bases). The V gene lost 9 bases and the J gene lost 0 bases, with 14 bases spanning the gap. Per the germline V gene, CDR1 is LNHDA and CDR2 is SQIVND (reference sequence). The CDR3 totals 15 residues.